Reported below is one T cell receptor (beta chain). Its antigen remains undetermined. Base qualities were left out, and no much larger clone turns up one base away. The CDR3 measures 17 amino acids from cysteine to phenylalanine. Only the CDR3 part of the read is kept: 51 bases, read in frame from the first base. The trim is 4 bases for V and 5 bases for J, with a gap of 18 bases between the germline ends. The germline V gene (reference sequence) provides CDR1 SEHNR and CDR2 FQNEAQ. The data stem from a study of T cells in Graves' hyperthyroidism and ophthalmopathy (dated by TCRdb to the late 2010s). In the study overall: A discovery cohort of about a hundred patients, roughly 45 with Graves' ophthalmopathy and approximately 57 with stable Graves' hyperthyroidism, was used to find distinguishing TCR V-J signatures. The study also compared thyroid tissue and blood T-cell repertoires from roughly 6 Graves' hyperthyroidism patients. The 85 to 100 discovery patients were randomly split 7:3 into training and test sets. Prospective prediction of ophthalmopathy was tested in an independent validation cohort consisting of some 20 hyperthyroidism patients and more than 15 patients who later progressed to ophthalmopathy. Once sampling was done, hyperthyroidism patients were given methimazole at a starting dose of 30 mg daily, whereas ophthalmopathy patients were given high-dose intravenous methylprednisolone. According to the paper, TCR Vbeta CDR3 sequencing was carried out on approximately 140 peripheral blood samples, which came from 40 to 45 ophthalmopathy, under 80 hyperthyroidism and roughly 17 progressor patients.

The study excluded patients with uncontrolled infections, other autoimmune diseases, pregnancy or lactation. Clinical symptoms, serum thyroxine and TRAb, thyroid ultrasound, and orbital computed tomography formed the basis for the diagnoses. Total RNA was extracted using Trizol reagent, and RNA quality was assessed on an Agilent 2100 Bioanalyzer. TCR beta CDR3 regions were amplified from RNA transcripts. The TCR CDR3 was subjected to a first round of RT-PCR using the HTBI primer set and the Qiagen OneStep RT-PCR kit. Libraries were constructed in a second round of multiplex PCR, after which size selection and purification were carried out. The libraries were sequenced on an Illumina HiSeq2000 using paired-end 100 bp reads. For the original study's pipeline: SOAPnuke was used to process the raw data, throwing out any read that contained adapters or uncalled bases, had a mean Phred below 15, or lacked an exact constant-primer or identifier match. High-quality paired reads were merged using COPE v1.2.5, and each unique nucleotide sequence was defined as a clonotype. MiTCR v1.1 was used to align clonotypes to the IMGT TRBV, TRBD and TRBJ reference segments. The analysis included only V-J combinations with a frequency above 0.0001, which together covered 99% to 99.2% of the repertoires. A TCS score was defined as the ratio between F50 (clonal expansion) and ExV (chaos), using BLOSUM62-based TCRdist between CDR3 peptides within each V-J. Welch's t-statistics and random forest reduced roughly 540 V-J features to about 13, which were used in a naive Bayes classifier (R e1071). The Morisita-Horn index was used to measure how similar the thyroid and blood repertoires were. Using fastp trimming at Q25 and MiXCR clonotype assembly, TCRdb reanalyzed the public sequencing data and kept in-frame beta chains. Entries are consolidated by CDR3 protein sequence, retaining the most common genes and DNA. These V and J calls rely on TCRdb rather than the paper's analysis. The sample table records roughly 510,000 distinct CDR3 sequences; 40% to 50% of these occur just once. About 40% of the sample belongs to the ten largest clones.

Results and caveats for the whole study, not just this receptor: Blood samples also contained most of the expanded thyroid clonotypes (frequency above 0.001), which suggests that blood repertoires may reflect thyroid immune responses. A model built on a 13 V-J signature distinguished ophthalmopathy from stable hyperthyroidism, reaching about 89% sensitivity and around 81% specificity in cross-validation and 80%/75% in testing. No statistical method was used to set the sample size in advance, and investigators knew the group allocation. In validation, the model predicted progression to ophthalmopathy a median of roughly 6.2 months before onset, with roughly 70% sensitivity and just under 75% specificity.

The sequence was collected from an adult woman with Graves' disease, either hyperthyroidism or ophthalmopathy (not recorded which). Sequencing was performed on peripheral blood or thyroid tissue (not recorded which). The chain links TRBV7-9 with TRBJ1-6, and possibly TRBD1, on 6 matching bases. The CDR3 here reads CASSSDASGVNNSPLHF. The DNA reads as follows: TGTGCCAGCAGCTCGGACGCTTCAGGGGTTAATAATTCACCCCTCCACTTT.